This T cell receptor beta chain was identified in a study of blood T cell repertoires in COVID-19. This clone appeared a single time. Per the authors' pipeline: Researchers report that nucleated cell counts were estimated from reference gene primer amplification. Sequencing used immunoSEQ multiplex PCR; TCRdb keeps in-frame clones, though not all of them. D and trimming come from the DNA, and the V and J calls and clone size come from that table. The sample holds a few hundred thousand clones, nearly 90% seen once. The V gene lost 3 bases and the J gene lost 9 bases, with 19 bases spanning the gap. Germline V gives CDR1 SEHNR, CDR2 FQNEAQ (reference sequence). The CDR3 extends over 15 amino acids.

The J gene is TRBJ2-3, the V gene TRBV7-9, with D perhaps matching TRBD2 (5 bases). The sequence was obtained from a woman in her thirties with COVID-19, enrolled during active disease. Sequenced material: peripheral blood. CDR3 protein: CASSFPRPQASTQYF. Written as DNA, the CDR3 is TGTGCCAGCAGCTTTCCCAGGCCTCAGGCTAGCACGCAGTATTTT.